The sequence of this TCR beta chain was determined in a study of T-cell reconstitution after alpha-beta-depleted transplantation in children. Broader study findings: Several hundred rapidly expanded clones from non-depleted graft cells reportedly supplied alpha-beta T cells about two months post-transplant. A year had passed since transplant, and T-cell counts and diversity by then came mostly from newly produced T cells. Some patients' high day-60 TCRbeta diversity was attributed to recipient cells surviving conditioning.

This CDR3 is built from 13 residues. The V segment lost 4 bases and the J segment 5 bases; nucleotides outside the gene matches: 3. Germline CDR1 reads ENHRY; CDR2 reads SYGVKD. This clonotype has a count of ten or more. Antigen specificity is unknown. During its preparation, the TCRbeta library received unique molecular identifiers. Each CDR3 protein gets one entry after TCRdb re-called the PCR reads with MiXCR. The repertoire holds around 200,000 distinct CDR3 sequences, with 11% as singletons. The material was PBMCs, obtained before TCRalphabeta/CD19-depleted stem cell transplant. The genes are TRBV10-3 and TRBJ2-5; 8 bases map to TRBD2. The sequence was obtained from a child less than two years old with acute myeloid leukemia, due to receive a stem cell transplant. The CDR3 reads CAISVGGRETQYF. CDR3 in DNA: TGTGCCATCAGTGTTGGCGGGAGGGAGACCCAGTACTTC.